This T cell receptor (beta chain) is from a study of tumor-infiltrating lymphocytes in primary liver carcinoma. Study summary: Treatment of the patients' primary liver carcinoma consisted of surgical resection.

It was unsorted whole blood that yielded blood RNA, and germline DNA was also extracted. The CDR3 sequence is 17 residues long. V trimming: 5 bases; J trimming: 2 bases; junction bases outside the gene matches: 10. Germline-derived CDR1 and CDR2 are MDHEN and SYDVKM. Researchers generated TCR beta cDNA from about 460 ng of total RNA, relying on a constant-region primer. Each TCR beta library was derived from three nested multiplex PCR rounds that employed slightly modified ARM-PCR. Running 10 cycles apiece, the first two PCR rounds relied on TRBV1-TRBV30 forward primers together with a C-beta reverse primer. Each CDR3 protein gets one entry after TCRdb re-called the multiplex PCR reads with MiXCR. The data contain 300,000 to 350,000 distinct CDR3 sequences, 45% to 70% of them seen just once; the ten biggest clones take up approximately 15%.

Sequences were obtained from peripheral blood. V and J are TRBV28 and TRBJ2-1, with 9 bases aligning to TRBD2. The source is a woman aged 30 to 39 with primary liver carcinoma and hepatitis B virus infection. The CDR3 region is CASSPLAGVWTYNEQFF. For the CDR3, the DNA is TGTGCCAGCAGTCCCTTAGCGGGAGTTTGGACCTACAATGAGCAGTTCTTC.